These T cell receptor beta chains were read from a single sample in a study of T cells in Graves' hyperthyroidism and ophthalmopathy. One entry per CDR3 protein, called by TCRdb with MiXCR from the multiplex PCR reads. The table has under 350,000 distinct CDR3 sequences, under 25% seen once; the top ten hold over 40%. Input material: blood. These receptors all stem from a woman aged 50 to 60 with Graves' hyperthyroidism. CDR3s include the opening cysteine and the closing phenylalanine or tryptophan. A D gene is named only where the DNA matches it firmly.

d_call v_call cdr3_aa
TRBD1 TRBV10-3 CAIRDTGDGTEAFF
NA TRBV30 CAWSRGPRNTEAFF
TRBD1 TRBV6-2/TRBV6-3 CASSYSAGTGTEQYF
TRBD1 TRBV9 CASSVETGPSGNTIYF
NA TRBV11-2 CASSLDSGVVEQFF
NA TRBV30 CAWSAPGGNQPQHF
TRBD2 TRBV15 CATTGTSGRTDTQYF
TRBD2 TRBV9 CASSPSPRGRAYEQYF
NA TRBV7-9 CASSSGDLGGETQYF
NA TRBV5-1 CASSIPGSGAGELFF
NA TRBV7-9 CASSLVGANYEQYF
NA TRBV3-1 CASSPYPRGVVTEAFF
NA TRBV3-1 CASSQGLGGGGTQYF
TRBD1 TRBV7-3 CASSRDRASEAFF
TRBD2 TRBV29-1 CSVEGASGSGSGADVLTF
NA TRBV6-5 CASSYDGEKLFF
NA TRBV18 CASSPPSGSQGYNEQFF
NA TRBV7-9 CASRSTRERETQYF
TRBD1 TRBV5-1 CASRPGQGEYYEQYF
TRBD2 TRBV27 CASSPPSGVGAGELFF